One sample yielded the 18 T cell receptor beta chains listed below, sequenced in a study of human T cells and chemical hapten exposure. As for time point: patch test 1, 2 weeks after DPC sensitization. Regarding treatment: therapeutic diphenylcyclopropenone sensitization with weekly scalp DPC. One entry per CDR3 protein, called by TCRdb with MiXCR from the RACE reads. This table holds tens of thousands of distinct CDR3 sequences, 25% to 40% found once. Here the sequenced sample was whole blood, taken in connection with sensitization to the hapten diphenylcyclopropenone (DPC). Every receptor here comes from a man aged 40-55 years with alopecia areata. Some clones in this sample may be carry-over from other donors' samples.

This clonotype was picked up a small number of times. The rearrangement uses TRBV18 and TRBJ1-2, with D perhaps matching TRBD1 (5 bases). The germline V and J ends were trimmed by 3 bases and 5 bases, with 13 bases remaining between them. Germline CDR1 and CDR2: KGHSH and LQKENI. The CDR3 has 14 residues. CDR3 loop: CASSPSRDGYGYTF. The CDR3 nucleotides read TGTGCCAGCTCACCTTCCAGGGACGGGTATGGCTACACCTTC. The entire variable domain, with the rest obtained from reference TRBV18 and TRBJ1-2, is as follows: NAGVMQNPRHLVRRRGQEARLRCSPMKGHSHVYWYRQLPEEGLKFMVYLQKENIIDESGMPKERFSAEFPKEGPSILRIQQVVRGDSAAYFCASSPSRDGYGYTFGSGTRLTVV.

Here the CDR3 reads CASSLATALALTSGRVADTQYF. The CDR3 nucleotides are TGTGCCAGCAGCTTAGCCACAGCCTTGGCCCTGACTAGCGGGAGGGTGGCAGATACGCAGTATTTT. The J gene is TRBJ2-3, the V gene TRBV7-2; TRBD2 matches 14 bases. The CDR3 contains 22 residues. V was pared by 0 bases and J by 4 bases, with 18 bases of the junction left unmatched. The V gene's germline CDR1 is SGHTA and CDR2 FQGNSA.

This chain links TRBV12-3 or TRBV12-4 with TRBJ1-5; D ambiguous. The CDR3 is 13 residues long. V was clipped by 2 bases and J by 8 bases, with 10 bases between them. The CDR3 sequence: CASSLNGGEPQHF. In nucleotides, the CDR3 is TGTGCCAGCAGTTTAAACGGCGGCGAGCCCCAGCATTTT.

This sequence joins TRBV5-6 and TRBJ1-1; TRBD1 is a possible D gene (6 bases). Germline V lookup: CDR1 SGHDT, CDR2 YYEEEE. V gave up 4 bases and J gave up 4 bases, with 17 bases separating them. The CDR3 loop spans 15 amino acids. The CDR3 here is CASSGLGGQGTEAFF. The CDR3 DNA sequence: TGTGCCAGCAGCGGGCTTGGGGGCCAGGGCACTGAAGCTTTCTTT.

This clonotype was observed a few times. V usage is TRBV5-1 and J usage is TRBJ2-2; the D call may be TRBD1 or TRBD2 (6 bases each). Trimming stripped 4 bases from V and 6 bases from J, with 10 bases between. Germline values: CDR1 SGHRS, CDR2 YFSETQ. This CDR3 is 13 amino acids long. In DNA, the CDR3 is TGCGCCAGCAGCCCGGAGGGGGCCGGGGAGCTGTTTTTT. Protein product: CASSPEGAGELFF.

The chain is built from TRBV12-3 or TRBV12-4 and TRBJ2-7; 16 bases match TRBD2. V was pared by 8 bases and J by 0 bases, with 7 bases of the junction left unmatched. CDR3 length: 17 residues. CDR3 coding DNA: TGTGCCAGCGGACCGGGACTAGCGGGAGGGCCCTCCTACGAGCAGTACTTC. Its translation: CASGPGLAGGPSYEQYF.

As DNA, the CDR3 is TGCGCCAGCAGCTTATGGGGCAATGAGCAGTTCTTC. This translates into CASSLWGNEQFF. V gene TRBV5-1 combines with J gene TRBJ2-1; no definite D call. The V end lost 2 bases, the J end lost 6 bases, and 6 bases lay between the germline ends. Germline V gene sequence: CDR1 SGHRS, CDR2 YFSETQ. CDR3 length: 12 residues.

In its sample, this clonotype was seen many times. V and J are TRBV20-1 and TRBJ1-3; 7 bases are a match to TRBD1. The V gene end was trimmed by 0 bases and the J gene end by 7 bases; junction bases not matched to a gene: 12. The CDR3 totals 16 residues. CDR1 and CDR2 (germline): DFQATT, SNEGSKA (reference sequence). The CDR3 loop is CSARDLDPSTGNTIYF. CDR3 DNA sequence: TGCAGTGCTAGAGATCTCGACCCATCGACAGGGAACACCATATATTTT.

The chain employs TRBV6-4 and TRBJ2-2; D unresolved. The CDR3 loop spans 15 amino acids. In germline, CDR1 is MRHNA, CDR2 SNTAGT. The germline V and J ends were trimmed by 2 bases and 0 bases, with 7 bases remaining between them. The CDR3 nucleotides are TGTGCCAGCAGTGACAGTTTTTCGAACACCGGGGAGCTGTTTTTT. Its translation is CASSDSFSNTGELFF.

This clonotype was counted between two and nine times. The V call is TRBV24-1, the J call TRBJ2-1; tentatively, D is TRBD2 (6 bases). The CDR3 is made up of 15 amino acids. CDR1 is KGHDR, CDR2 SFDVKD, per germline. Trimming took off 6 bases at V and 6 bases at J, with 17 bases between the two ends. The CDR3 loop is CATSPSLPGGNEQFF. The CDR3 DNA sequence: TGTGCCACCAGTCCCTCCCTTCCCGGGGGCAATGAGCAGTTCTTC.

A few counts support this clonotype. The rearrangement uses TRBV29-1 and TRBJ2-1; 12 bases map to TRBD2. With 4 bases clipped from V and 8 bases from J, the junction kept 3 bases outside the gene matches. The V gene's germline CDR1 is SQVTM and CDR2 ANQGSEA. The CDR3 runs 13 residues. The CDR3 DNA reads as TGCAGCGTTGTCCTAGCGGGAGGGTATGAGCAGTTCTTC. Amino acid sequence: CSVVLAGGYEQFF.

V and J are TRBV7-9 and TRBJ2-2; 11 positions match TRBD2. V was clipped by 4 bases and J by 1 base; unmatched bases: 2. Germline CDR1 reads SEHNR; CDR2 reads FQNEAQ (reference sequence). The CDR3 covers 16 residues. The CDR3 loop reads CASSSLAGGNTGELFF. CDR3 nucleotide sequence: TGTGCCAGCAGCTCCCTAGCGGGAGGGAACACCGGGGAGCTGTTTTTT.

The sample holds a few counts of this clonotype. The chain links TRBV3-1 to TRBJ1-3, with 9 nucleotides matching TRBD1. The J segment lost 5 bases and the V segment lost 4 bases, leaving 6 bases of the junction unmatched. The V gene's germline CDR1 is LGHDT and CDR2 YNNKEL (reference sequence). CDR3 length: 15 amino acids. The CDR3 reads CASSRGQGSRNTIYF. CDR3 bases: TGTGCCAGCAGCCGGGGACAGGGATCAAGAAACACCATATATTTT. Full variable domain (rest looked up from reference TRBV3-1 and TRBJ1-3): DTAVSQTPKYLVTQMGNDKSIKCEQNLGHDTMYWYKQDSKKFLKIMFSYNNKELIINETVPNRFSPKSPDKAHLNLHINSLELGDSAVYFCASSRGQGSRNTIYFGEGSWLTVV.

The genes are TRBV6-5 and TRBJ2-6; unclear D gene. The CDR3 has 14 residues. CDR1 and CDR2 (germline): MNHEY, SVGAGI. V lost 4 bases and J 2 bases, leaving 6 bases between the germline ends. The CDR3 here is CASSWVPGANVLTF. CDR3 nucleotide sequence: TGTGCCAGCAGTTGGGTGCCTGGGGCCAACGTCCTGACTTTC.

The CDR3 DNA is TGTGCCAGCAGCTTAGGTCGCACCTACAATGAGCAGTTCTTC. As protein: CASSLGRTYNEQFF. The chain is built from TRBV7-9 and TRBJ2-1, with unresolved D. The length of the CDR3 is 14 residues. Trimming shortened V by 1 base and J by 2 bases, and 6 bases separated the two germline ends. CDR1 and CDR2 (germline): SEHNR, FQNEAQ (reference sequence).

This sequence joins TRBV28 and TRBJ1-2; 10 bases map to TRBD1. Trimming at V came to 3 bases and at J to 4 bases, leaving 8 bases not matched to a gene. CDR1 and CDR2 from the germline V gene are MDHEN and SYDVKM. The CDR3 is 16 residues long. The CDR3 here is CASSFRTGGSSYGYTF. The CDR3 DNA reads TGTGCCAGCAGTTTCCGGACAGGGGGGTCAAGCTATGGCTACACCTTC.

This clonotype turned up a few times. V usage is TRBV2 and J usage is TRBJ1-3, with 7 bases lining up with TRBD1. The CDR3 sequence is 15 residues long. The J segment lost 2 bases and the V segment lost 6 bases, leaving 7 bases of the junction unmatched. Germline V gene sequence: CDR1 SNHLY, CDR2 FYNNEI. The CDR3 loop reads CASRRNRGTGNTIYF. The CDR3 nucleotides are TGTGCCAGCAGGCGAAACAGGGGTACTGGAAACACCATATATTTT.

V and J are TRBV12-3 or TRBV12-4 and TRBJ2-3; the match to TRBD2 covers 12 bases. This CDR3 comprises 22 residues. After removal of 6 bases from V and 2 bases from J, the junction contained 24 bases not matched to a gene. CDR3 amino acids: CASRHISGSSGRERGSTDTQYF. The DNA of the CDR3 is TGTGCCAGCAGACACATCAGTGGGTCTAGCGGGAGGGAGAGGGGATCCACAGATACGCAGTATTTT.